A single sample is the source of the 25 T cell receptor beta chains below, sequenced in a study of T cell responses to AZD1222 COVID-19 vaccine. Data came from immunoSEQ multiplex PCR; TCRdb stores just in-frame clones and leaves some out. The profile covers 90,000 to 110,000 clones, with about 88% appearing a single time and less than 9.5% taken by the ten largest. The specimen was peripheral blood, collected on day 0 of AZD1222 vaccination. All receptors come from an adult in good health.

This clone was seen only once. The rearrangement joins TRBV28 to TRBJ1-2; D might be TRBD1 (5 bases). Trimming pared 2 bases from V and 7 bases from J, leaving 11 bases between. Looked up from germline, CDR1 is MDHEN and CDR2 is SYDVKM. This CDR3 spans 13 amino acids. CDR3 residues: CASSLGTPGGYTF. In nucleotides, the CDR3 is TGTGCCAGCAGTTTAGGGACCCCCGGTGGCTACACCTTC.

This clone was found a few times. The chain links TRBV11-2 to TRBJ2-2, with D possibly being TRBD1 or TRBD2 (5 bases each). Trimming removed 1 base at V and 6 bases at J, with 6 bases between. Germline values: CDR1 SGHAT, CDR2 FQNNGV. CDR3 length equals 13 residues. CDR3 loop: CASSLVGAGELFF. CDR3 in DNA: TGTGCCAGCAGCTTAGTGGGGGCCGGGGAGCTGTTTTTT.

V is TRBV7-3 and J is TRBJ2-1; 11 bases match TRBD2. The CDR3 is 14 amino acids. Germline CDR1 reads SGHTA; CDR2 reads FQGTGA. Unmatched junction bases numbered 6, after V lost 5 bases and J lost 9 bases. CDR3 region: CASSISGLAAEQFF. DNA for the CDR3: TGTGCCAGCAGCATATCGGGACTAGCGGCTGAGCAGTTCTTC. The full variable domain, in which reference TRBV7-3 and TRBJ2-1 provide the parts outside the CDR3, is GAGVSQTPSNKVTEKGKYVELRCDPISGHTALYWYRQSLGQGPEFLIYFQGTGAADDSGLPNDRFFAVRPEGSVSTLKIQRTERGDSAVYLCASSISGLAAEQFFGPGTRLTVL.

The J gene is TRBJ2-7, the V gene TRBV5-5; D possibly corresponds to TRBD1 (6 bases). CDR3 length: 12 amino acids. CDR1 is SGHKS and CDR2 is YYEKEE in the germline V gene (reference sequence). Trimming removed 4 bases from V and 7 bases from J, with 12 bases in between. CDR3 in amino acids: CASSQQGEEQYF. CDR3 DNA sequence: TGTGCCAGCAGCCAACAGGGAGAAGAGCAGTACTTC.

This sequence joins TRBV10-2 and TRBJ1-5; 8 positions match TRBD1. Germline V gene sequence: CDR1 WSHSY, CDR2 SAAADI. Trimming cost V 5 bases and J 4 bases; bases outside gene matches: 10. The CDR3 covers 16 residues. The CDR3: CASSQTGGTGNQPQHF. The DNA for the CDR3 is TGCGCCAGCAGTCAAACGGGAGGGACAGGTAATCAGCCCCAGCATTTT.

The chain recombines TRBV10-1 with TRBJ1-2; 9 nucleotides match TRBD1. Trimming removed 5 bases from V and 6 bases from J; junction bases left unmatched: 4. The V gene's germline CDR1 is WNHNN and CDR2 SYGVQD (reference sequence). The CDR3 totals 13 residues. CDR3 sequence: CASSPGTGNGYTF. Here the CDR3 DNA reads TGCGCCAGCAGTCCCGGGACAGGGAATGGCTACACCTTC.

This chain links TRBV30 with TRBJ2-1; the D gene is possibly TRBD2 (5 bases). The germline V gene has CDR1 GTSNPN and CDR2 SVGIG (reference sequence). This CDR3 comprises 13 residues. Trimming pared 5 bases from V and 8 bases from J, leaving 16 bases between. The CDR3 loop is CAWGALAPHEQFF. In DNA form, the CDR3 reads TGTGCCTGGGGAGCTCTAGCTCCCCATGAGCAGTTCTTC. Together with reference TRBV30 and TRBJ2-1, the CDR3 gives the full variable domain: SQTIHQWPATLVQPVGSPLSLECTVEGTSNPNLYWYRQAAGRGLQLLFYSVGIGQISSEVPQNLSASRPQDRQFILSSKKLLLSDSGFYLCAWGALAPHEQFFGPGTRLTVL.

The CDR3 coding sequence is TGTGCCAGCAGCCAAACATGGGTCACCGGGGAGCTGTTTTTT. As protein: CASSQTWVTGELFF. The chain combines TRBV14 with TRBJ2-2; D is unresolved. This CDR3 is built from 14 residues. Germline V gene data show CDR1 as SGHDN and CDR2 as FVKESK. V was cut by 2 bases and J by 4 bases, with 8 bases left in between.

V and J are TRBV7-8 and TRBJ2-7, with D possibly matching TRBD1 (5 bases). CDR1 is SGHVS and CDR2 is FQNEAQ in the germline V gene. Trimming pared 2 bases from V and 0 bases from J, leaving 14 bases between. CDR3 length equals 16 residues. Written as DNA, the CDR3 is TGTGCCAGCAGCTTACAGGGCTCCCAGAGCTCCTACGAGCAGTACTTC. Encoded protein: CASSLQGSQSSYEQYF.

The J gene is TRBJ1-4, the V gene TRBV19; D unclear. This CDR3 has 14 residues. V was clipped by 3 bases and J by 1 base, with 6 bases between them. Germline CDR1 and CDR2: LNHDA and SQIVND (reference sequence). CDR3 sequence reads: CASSMGGTNEKLFF. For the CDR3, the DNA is TGTGCCAGTAGTATGGGAGGAACTAATGAAAAACTGTTTTTT.

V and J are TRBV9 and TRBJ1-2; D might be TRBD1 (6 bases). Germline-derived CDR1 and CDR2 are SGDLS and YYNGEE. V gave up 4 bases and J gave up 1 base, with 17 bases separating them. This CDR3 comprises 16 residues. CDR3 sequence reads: CASSPSRQDINYGYTF. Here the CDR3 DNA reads TGTGCCAGCAGCCCCTCAAGACAGGACATTAACTATGGCTACACCTTC.

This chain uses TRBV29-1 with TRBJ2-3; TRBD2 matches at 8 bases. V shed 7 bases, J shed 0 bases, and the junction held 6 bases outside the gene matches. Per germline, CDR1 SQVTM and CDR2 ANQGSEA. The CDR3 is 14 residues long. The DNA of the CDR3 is TGCAGCGGGGACGCTAGCGGGAGCACAGATACGCAGTATTTT. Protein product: CSGDASGSTDTQYF.

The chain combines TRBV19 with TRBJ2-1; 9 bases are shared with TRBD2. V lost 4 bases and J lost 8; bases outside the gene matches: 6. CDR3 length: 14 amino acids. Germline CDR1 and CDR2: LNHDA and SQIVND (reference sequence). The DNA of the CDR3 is TGTGCCAGTAGTAACCCGGGACTAGCCTATGAGCAGTTCTTC. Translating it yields CASSNPGLAYEQFF.

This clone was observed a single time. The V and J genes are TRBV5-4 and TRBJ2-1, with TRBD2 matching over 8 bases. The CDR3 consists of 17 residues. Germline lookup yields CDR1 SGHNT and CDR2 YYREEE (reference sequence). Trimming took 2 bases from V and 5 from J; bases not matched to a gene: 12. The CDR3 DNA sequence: TGTGCCAGCAGCTTCCCTAGCGGGCCGAGCCCCAACAATGAGCAGTTCTTC. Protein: CASSFPSGPSPNNEQFF.

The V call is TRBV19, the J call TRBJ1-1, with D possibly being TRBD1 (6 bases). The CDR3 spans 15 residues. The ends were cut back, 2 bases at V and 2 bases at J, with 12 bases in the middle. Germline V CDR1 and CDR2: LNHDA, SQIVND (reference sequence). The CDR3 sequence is CASSIFDRTNTEAFF. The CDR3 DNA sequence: TGTGCCAGTAGTATATTCGACAGGACAAACACTGAAGCTTTCTTT.

CDR3 DNA: TGTGCCAGCAGCTCGGGACTAGCGGGAGGGCCGGTGGAGACCCAGTACTTC. Its protein product is CASSSGLAGGPVETQYF. This chain connects TRBV7-9 to TRBJ2-5, with TRBD2 matching over 16 bases. The germline CDR1 and CDR2 sequences are SEHNR and FQNEAQ (reference sequence). Germline trimming cut 4 bases from V and 5 bases from J; bases unmatched to any gene: 7. This CDR3 contains 17 residues.

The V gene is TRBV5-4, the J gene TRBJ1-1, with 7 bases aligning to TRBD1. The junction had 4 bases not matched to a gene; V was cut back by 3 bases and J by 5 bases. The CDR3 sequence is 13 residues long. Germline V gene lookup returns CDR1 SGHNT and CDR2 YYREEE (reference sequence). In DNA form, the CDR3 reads TGTGCCAGCAGCTCGACAGGGTGGACTGAAGCTTTCTTT. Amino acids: CASSSTGWTEAFF.

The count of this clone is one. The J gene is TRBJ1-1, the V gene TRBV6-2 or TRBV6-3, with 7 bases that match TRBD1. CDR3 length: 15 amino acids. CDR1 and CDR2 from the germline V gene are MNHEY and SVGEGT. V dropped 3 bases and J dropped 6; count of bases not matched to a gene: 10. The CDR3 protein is CASSYGQAVDSEAFF. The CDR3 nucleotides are TGTGCCAGCAGTTATGGACAGGCGGTGGATTCTGAAGCTTTCTTT.

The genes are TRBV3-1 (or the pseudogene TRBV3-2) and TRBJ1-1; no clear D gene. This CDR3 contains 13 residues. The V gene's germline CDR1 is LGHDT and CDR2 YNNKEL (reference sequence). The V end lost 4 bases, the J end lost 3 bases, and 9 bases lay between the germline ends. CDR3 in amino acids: CASSRLEHTEAFF. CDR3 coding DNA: TGTGCCAGCAGCCGCCTTGAACACACTGAAGCTTTCTTT.

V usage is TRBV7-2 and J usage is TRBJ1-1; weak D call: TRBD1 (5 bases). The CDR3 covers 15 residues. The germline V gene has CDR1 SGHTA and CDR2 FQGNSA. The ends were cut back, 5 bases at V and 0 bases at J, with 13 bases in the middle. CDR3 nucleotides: TGTGCCAGCAGCCCCCGGCAGGGTTTGAACACTGAAGCTTTCTTT. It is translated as CASSPRQGLNTEAFF.

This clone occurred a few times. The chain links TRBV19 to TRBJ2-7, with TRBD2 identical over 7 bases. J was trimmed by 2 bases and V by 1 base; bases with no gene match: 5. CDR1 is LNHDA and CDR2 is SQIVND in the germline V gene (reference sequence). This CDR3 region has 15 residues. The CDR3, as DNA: TGTGCCAGTAGTATAGGGTCTAGCGGAACCTACGAGCAGTACTTC. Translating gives CASSIGSSGTYEQYF.

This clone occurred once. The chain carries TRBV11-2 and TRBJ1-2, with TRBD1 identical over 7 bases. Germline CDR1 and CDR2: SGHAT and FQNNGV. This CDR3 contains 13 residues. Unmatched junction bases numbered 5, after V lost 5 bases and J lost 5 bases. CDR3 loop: CASSLTGEYGYTF. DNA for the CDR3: TGTGCCAGCAGCCTAACAGGGGAGTATGGCTACACCTTC.

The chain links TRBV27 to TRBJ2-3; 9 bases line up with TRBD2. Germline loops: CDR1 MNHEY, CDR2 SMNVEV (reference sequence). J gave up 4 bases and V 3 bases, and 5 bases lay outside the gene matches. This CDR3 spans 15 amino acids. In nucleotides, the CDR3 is TGTGCCAGCAGTTTGGGCGGGAGGGTACCAGATACGCAGTATTTT. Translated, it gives CASSLGGRVPDTQYF.

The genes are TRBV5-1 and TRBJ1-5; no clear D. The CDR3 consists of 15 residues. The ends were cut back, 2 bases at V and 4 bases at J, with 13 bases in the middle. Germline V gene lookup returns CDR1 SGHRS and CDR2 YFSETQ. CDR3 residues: CASSFGQASNQPQHF. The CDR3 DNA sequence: TGCGCCAGCAGCTTCGGCCAGGCCTCGAATCAGCCCCAGCATTTT.

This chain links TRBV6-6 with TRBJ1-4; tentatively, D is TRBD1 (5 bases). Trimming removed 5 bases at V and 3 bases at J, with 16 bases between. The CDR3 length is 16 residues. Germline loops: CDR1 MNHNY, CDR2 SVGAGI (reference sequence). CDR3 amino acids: CASSNRRAGANEKLFF. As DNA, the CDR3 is TGTGCCAGCAGTAATCGTAGGGCGGGGGCTAATGAAAAACTGTTTTTT.